The clone carrying this T cell receptor beta chain was observed a few times. Assay: immunoSEQ multiplex PCR; the TCRdb copy retains only in-frame clones and omits some. In the table there are 25,000 to 30,000 clones, around 90% of which are singletons. The data derive from a study of T cells in localized non-small cell lung cancer. This CDR3 has 13 amino acids. Trimming left V 4 bases short and J 4 bases short, with 10 bases between. The germline V gene has CDR1 SGHVS and CDR2 FNYEAQ. The source of this sequence is a female donor older than 55 with stage III squamous cell lung carcinoma. The chain uses TRBV7-6 and TRBJ1-2; D might be TRBD1 (5 bases). Material: peripheral blood, obtained before any cancer treatment. The CDR3 DNA is TGTGCCAGCAGCTCTGGACATGCCTATGGCTACACCTTC. Encoded protein: CASSSGHAYGYTF.